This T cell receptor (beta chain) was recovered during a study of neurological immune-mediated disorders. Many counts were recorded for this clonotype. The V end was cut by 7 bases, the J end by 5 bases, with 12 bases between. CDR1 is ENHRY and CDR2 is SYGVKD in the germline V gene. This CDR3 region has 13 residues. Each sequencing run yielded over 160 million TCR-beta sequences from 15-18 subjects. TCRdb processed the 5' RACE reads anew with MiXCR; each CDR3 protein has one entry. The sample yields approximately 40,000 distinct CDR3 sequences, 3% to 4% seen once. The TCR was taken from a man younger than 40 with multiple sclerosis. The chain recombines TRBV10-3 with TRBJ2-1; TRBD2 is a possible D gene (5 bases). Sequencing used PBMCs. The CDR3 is CAITEGWDNEQFF. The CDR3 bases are TGTGCCATCACCGAGGGTTGGGACAATGAGCAGTTCTTC.